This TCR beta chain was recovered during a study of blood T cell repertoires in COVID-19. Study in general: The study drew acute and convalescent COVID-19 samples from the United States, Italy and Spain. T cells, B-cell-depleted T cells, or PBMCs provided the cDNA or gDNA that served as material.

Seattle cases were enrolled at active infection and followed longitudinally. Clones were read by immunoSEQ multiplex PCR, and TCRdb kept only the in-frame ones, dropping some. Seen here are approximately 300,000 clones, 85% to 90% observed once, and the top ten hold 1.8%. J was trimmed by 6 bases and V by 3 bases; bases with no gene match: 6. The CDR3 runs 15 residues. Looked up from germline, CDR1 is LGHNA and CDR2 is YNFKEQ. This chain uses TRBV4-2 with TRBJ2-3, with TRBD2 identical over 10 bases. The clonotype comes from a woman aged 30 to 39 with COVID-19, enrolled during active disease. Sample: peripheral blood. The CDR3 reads CASSHGAGGPDTQYF. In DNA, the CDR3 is TGTGCCAGCAGCCATGGAGCGGGGGGGCCGGATACGCAGTATTTT.